This passage covers 18 T cell receptor beta chains from one sample sequenced in a study of blood T cell repertoires in COVID-19. Profiling relied on immunoSEQ multiplex PCR, and the TCRdb table lists in-frame clones only, not all of them. The sample carries 45,000 to 55,000 clones, 70% to 90% recorded once. Sequences were obtained from peripheral blood. The receptors were sampled from an elderly man with acute or convalescent COVID-19.

The chain links TRBV7-9 to TRBJ1-2; 7 positions agree with TRBD1. The CDR3 is 15 residues long. V lost 2 bases to trimming and J lost 7 bases; unmatched junction nucleotides: 10. Germline V lookup: CDR1 SEHNR, CDR2 FQNEAQ (reference sequence). The CDR3 here is CASSLFGDSPSGYTF. CDR3 nucleotides: TGTGCCAGCAGCTTATTTGGGGACAGCCCTAGTGGCTACACCTTC.

The chain has TRBV6-6 and TRBJ2-1, with a possible D match to TRBD2 (7 bases). This CDR3 has 14 amino acids. CDR1 is MNHNY, CDR2 SVGAGI, per germline (reference sequence). Trimming pared 9 bases from V and 6 bases from J, leaving 18 bases between. The CDR3: CASGGGADLNEQFF. CDR3 in DNA: TGTGCCAGTGGAGGGGGGGCGGACCTCAATGAGCAGTTCTTC.

The chain links TRBV2 to TRBJ2-5, with 7 bases that match TRBD1. The CDR3 loop spans 13 amino acids. The germline V gene encodes CDR1 SNHLY and CDR2 FYNNEI. The V and J ends lost 7 bases and 3 bases, in that order; junction bases with no gene match: 5. For the CDR3, the DNA is TGTGCCAGCAAAAGACAGGGTGAAGAGACCCAGTACTTC. Protein: CASKRQGEETQYF. The whole variable domain, filled in from reference TRBV2 and TRBJ2-5, reads EPEVTQTPSHQVTQMGQEVILRCVPISNHLYFYWYRQILGQKVEFLVSFYNNEISEKSEIFDDQFSVERPDGSNFTLKIRSTKLEDSAMYFCASKRQGEETQYFGPGTRLLVL.

The V gene is TRBV5-1, the J gene TRBJ1-2, with D possibly matching TRBD1 (5 bases). Trimming took 0 bases from V and 4 from J, leaving 7 bases between them. The CDR3 sequence is 13 residues long. Germline CDR1 is SGHRS and CDR2 is YFSETQ. The CDR3 DNA reads TGCGCCAGCAGCTTGGCCCAGGGCTATGGCTACACCTTC. Translated, it gives CASSLAQGYGYTF.

J is TRBJ1-1 and V is TRBV23-1; 7 positions match TRBD1. TRBV23-1 is an ORF; its function is uncertain. This CDR3 region has 14 residues. V gave up 4 bases and J gave up 6 bases; unmatched junction bases: 8. The CDR3 bases are TGCGCCAGCAGTCGTAGAGGAGGGACAGCTGAAGCTTTCTTT. Encoded protein: CASSRRGGTAEAFF.

J is TRBJ2-3 and V is TRBV7-9; 7 nucleotides match TRBD2. Germline V gene sequence: CDR1 SEHNR, CDR2 FQNEAQ (reference sequence). The CDR3 is made up of 15 amino acids. The ends lost 5 bases at V and 4 bases at J; junction bases unmatched: 9. The DNA for the CDR3 is TGTGCCAGCAGCCTGCTCGCGGGGGACGCAGATACGCAGTATTTT. This gives the protein CASSLLAGDADTQYF.

This chain joins TRBV5-1 and TRBJ2-7; TRBD1 matches 8 bases. The V segment lost 7 bases and the J segment 2 bases; nucleotides outside the gene matches: 8. CDR1 and CDR2 from the germline V gene are SGHRS and YFSETQ. The CDR3 runs to 14 residues. CDR3 DNA: TGCGCCAGCGGCCAAGACAGGGGTGCCTACGAGCAGTACTTC. Translating it yields CASGQDRGAYEQYF.

J is TRBJ2-5 and V is TRBV30, with D unclear. The CDR3 length is 14 residues. The germline gives CDR1 GTSNPN, CDR2 SVGIG (reference sequence). With 6 bases removed from V and 2 bases from J, the gap between germline ends came to 16 bases. CDR3 residues: CACTASAGQETQYF. CDR3 sequence (DNA): TGTGCCTGTACGGCTTCGGCAGGACAAGAGACCCAGTACTTC.

The chain employs TRBV4-2 and TRBJ2-1, with 10 bases aligning to TRBD2. CDR1 and CDR2 from the germline V gene are LGHNA and YNFKEQ. CDR3 length equals 16 residues. Unmatched junction bases numbered 9, after V lost 0 bases and J lost 10 bases. CDR3 sequence (DNA): TGTGCCAGCAGCCAAGAGAGGAGCGGGGGGGCGGGAGAGCAGTTCTTC. Protein product: CASSQERSGGAGEQFF.

The DNA for the CDR3 is TGCGCCAGCAGCACCGGACAGGGAGAAAAACTGTTTTTT. Residues: CASSTGQGEKLFF. The chain joins TRBV5-1 to TRBJ1-4, with 8 bases lining up with TRBD1. The germline V gene has CDR1 SGHRS and CDR2 YFSETQ. The CDR3 sequence is 13 residues long. V lost 4 bases and J lost 8; bases outside the gene matches: 4.

This chain connects TRBV5-6 to TRBJ2-3; the D gene is possibly TRBD1 (6 bases). Germline assignment: CDR1 SGHDT and CDR2 YYEEEE. With 4 bases removed from V and 5 bases from J, the gap between germline ends came to 23 bases. The CDR3 is made up of 17 amino acids. CDR3 nucleotide sequence: TGTGCCAGCAGCCAGGGGCTCACCCCCCGCCGGGAAGATACGCAGTATTTT. Translating gives CASSQGLTPRREDTQYF.

This chain joins TRBV9 and TRBJ2-1; the match to TRBD2 covers 12 bases. The CDR3 runs to 19 residues. Germline lookup yields CDR1 SGDLS and CDR2 YYNGEE. Germline trimming cut 2 bases from V and 7 bases from J; bases unmatched to any gene: 16. CDR3 DNA sequence: TGTGCCAGCAGCGTCTCCACCCTAGCGGGGGGGGAATTGGGGAATGAGCAGTTCTTC. Translating it yields CASSVSTLAGGELGNEQFF.

The genes are TRBV6-5 and TRBJ1-3; D might be TRBD1 (6 bases). Germline CDR1 is MNHEY and CDR2 is SVGAGI. This CDR3 contains 15 residues. The V and J ends lost 4 bases and 4 bases respectively, with 14 bases between them. CDR3 protein: CASSFTQGTGNTIYF. The CDR3, as DNA: TGTGCCAGCAGTTTTACACAGGGAACGGGAAACACCATATATTTT.

The rearrangement uses TRBV15 and TRBJ2-5, with 9 bases fitting TRBD1. The CDR3 sequence is 15 residues long. CDR1 is LNHNV, CDR2 YYDKDF, per germline (reference sequence). Trimming at V came to 0 bases and at J to 2 bases, leaving 1 base not matched to a gene. The CDR3 here is CATSRDGTGQETQYF. For the CDR3, the DNA is TGTGCCACCAGCAGAGACGGGACAGGGCAAGAGACCCAGTACTTC.

This chain joins TRBV7-9 and TRBJ2-7; D is unresolved. CDR3 length: 12 amino acids. Deletions cut 4 bases from V and 2 bases from J, with 6 bases between. Germline V gives CDR1 SEHNR, CDR2 FQNEAQ (reference sequence). As DNA, the CDR3 is TGTGCCAGCAGCTCTACAGCCTACGAGCAGTACTTC. Its translation: CASSSTAYEQYF.

The chain combines TRBV30 with TRBJ1-1; 7 positions match TRBD1. The trim removed 5 bases at V and 7 bases at J, leaving 10 bases unmatched. Germline assignment: CDR1 GTSNPN and CDR2 SVGIG (reference sequence). This CDR3 is 13 amino acids long. The CDR3 here is CAWCKYRDSEAFF. The CDR3, as DNA: TGTGCCTGGTGCAAGTACCGGGACAGTGAAGCTTTCTTT.

The chain couples TRBV5-6 to TRBJ1-3; 9 bases line up with TRBD1. The ends lost 3 bases at V and 2 bases at J; junction bases unmatched: 0. The germline CDR1 and CDR2 sequences are SGHDT and YYEEEE. The CDR3 has 14 amino acids. This CDR3 reads CASSWTGAGNTIYF. As DNA, the CDR3 is TGTGCCAGCAGCTGGACAGGGGCTGGAAACACCATATATTTT. Full variable domain (outside the CDR3, taken from reference TRBV5-6 and TRBJ1-3): DAGVTQSPTHLIKTRGQQVTLRCSPKSGHDTVSWYQQALGQGPQFIFQYYEEEERQRGNFPDRFSGHQFPNYSSELNVNALLLGDSALYLCASSWTGAGNTIYFGEGSWLTVV.

V usage is TRBV28 and J usage is TRBJ2-5, with a tentative D call TRBD2 (5 bases). Germline CDR1 and CDR2: MDHEN and SYDVKM. V shed 4 bases and J shed 1 base, with 16 bases lying between them. This CDR3 has 16 residues. As DNA, the CDR3 is TGTGCCAGCAGTTCCCTCCCCCGGGGAAGCCAAGAGACCCAGTACTTC. This encodes CASSSLPRGSQETQYF.